This T cell receptor (beta chain) was recorded in a study of control samples from healthy donors and cancer patients. This clone came up once. Sequenced by immunoSEQ multiplex PCR; TCRdb stores in-frame clones only, minus some. The profile shows about 160,000 clones, 96% of them singletons. V shed 1 base and J shed 0 bases, with 9 bases lying between them. Per the germline V gene, CDR1 is MDHEN and CDR2 is SYDVKM. CDR3 length: 15 amino acids. The sequence came from a young woman in good health. Material: blood. The V gene is TRBV28, the J gene TRBJ1-1; the D gene is possibly TRBD1 (5 bases). The CDR3 sequence is CASSLSQGVNTEAFF. The CDR3 DNA follows: TGTGCCAGCAGTTTATCGCAAGGGGTGAACACTGAAGCTTTCTTT.